This TCR beta chain derives from a study of blood T cell repertoires in COVID-19. Participant ages covered roughly 18 to 89 years across 24 US areas. Participant-reported clinical history was the basis for cohort assignment. Authors' methods: Using reference gene primer amplification, nucleated cell counts were estimated. TCRdb's copy holds only in-frame clones and misses some; the assay was immunoSEQ multiplex PCR. That table furnishes V, J and clone size, whereas the DNA furnished D and trimming. The sample comprises some 140,000 clones, approximately 84% of which are singletons, and 4.5% to 5.5% rests with the top ten. Trimming took 8 bases from V and 5 from J, leaving 13 bases between them. The CDR3 extends over 13 amino acids. The germline V gene encodes CDR1 KGHSH and CDR2 LQKENI.

This TCR was sampled from a man between 35 and 55 years old with acute COVID-19. Sequencing input: PBMCs or T cells enriched from blood (not recorded which). The chain couples TRBV18 to TRBJ1-5; D unclear. The CDR3 is CASQPAGDQPQHF. The CDR3 DNA is TGTGCCAGCCAGCCGGCGGGCGATCAGCCCCAGCATTTT.